This T cell receptor (beta chain) was recorded in a study of regulatory T cells in long-lasting Graves disease (TCRdb year 2021). In the study overall: Antithyroid drugs had been taken for less than 3 months by newly diagnosed Graves' disease patients. Peripheral blood TCR sequencing and RNA sequencing compared persistent Graves' disease patients with newly diagnosed Graves' disease patients. A total of some 33 samples were covered by TCR sequencing, comprising roughly 13 persistent and around 20 newly diagnosed Graves' disease patients. The study was conducted in China and was registered as a clinical trial. Study-level results and caveats: The small sample size was acknowledged by the authors as a limitation that may reduce accuracy. Preferential use of TRBV28, TRBJ1-2 and TRBJ2-5 was observed in persistent disease, whereas TRBV20-1 and TRBJ2-1 were favored in newly diagnosed disease. Sequencing and analysis were restricted to the TCR beta chain. Persistent Graves' disease patients showed lower TCR Shannon entropy and fewer highly expanded clones than newly diagnosed patients, suggesting clonal expansion. Persistent patients shared more public clonotypes among themselves (around 2,500) than newly diagnosed patients did (nearly 1,000). Peripheral blood alone was examined, since thyroid tissue, which constituted the primary lesion, could not be accessed.

This clonotype was observed at least ten times. This clone's antigen is unknown. The sample holds no much larger clone one base away, and base qualities are not on file. In the paper's terms, the time point label means: newly diagnosed GD, antithyroid drugs for less than 3 months. For both TCR sequencing and RNA sequencing, RNA was extracted from PBMCs in TRIzol. The diagnosis of Graves' disease was made according to American Thyroid Association guidelines. Recruitment of patients was carried out at an endocrinology department in Xi'an, China. From each patient, approximately 9 milliliters of peripheral blood was collected into an EDTA anticoagulant tube. Ficoll Paque Plus density gradient separation was used to isolate PBMCs, and no additional T cell sorting was done. RNA quality was checked with an Agilent 2100 Bioanalyzer and agarose gel, and concentration with a NanoDrop 2000. The CDR3, cysteine through phenylalanine, is 17 amino acids long. Only CDR3 DNA remains: 51 bases, in frame from the first base. Unmatched junction bases come to 10, with V trimmed by 3 bases and J by 4 bases. CDR1 and CDR2 (KGHDR, SFDVKD) derive from the germline V gene.

The receptor library was made with multiplex PCR. The run used an Illumina HiSeq 4000. CDR3 regions were amplified by Arm-PCR with iRepertoire HTBI primers to construct TCR beta libraries. PCR products were gel purified before sequencing. The study's own analysis went as follows. Across samples, 55 to 80 TRBV and 14 TRBJ segments were identified and used for gene usage analysis of CDR3 amino acid clonotypes. COPE and FqMerger were used to merge the filtered high-quality paired reads into contigs. BLAST was used to align contigs to IMGT TRBV, TRBD and TRBJ reference genes, and CDR3 was defined according to IMGT. Any clonotype with a frequency above 0.1% was classified as a highly expanded clone. Repertoire diversity was measured by Shannon entropy, and V-J evenness by the Gini coefficient. A clonotype found in more than one individual was treated as public. In-frame beta chains were kept once TCRdb had trimmed the public reads at Q25 with fastp and called clones with MiXCR. Every entry covers one CDR3 protein and lists the most common genes and DNA from its rows. These V and J calls are TCRdb output, not the study's own analysis. The sample table contains some 250,000 distinct CDR3 sequences; only one count was recorded for approximately 16% of them. Around 21% of the sample lies in the top ten.

The TCR sequence derives from a female donor with Graves disease. The rearrangement joined TRBV24-1 to TRBJ2-1, with TRBD2 identical over 8 junction bases. The specimen comprised peripheral blood mononuclear cells (PBMCs), sampled at new diagnosis, from a patient treated with antithyroid drugs. The sequence in DNA is TGTGCCACCAGTGATACCCAAAGCGGGAGAAGTTACAATGAGCAGTTCTTC. Protein translation: CATSDTQSGRSYNEQFF.